This TCR beta chain was sequenced for a study of spatial heterogeneity in lung cancer. Across the whole study: Alpha-chain sequences were consistently detected less often than beta-chain sequences.

There are 15 residues in the CDR3. The germline V gene encodes CDR1 MRHNA and CDR2 SNTAGT. MiXCR, run by TCRdb on the 5' RACE reads, gives a single entry per CDR3 protein. This sample yields 49,000 or so distinct CDR3 sequences, of which about 12% are seen a single time; roughly 45% belongs to the top ten. Concerning this clonotype: Mismatch with germline at one junction end may stem from a read error.

Regarding time point: sample taken at primary tumor resection. Material for sequencing was whole RNA from tumor, nontumor lung or frozen PBMC, left unsorted. There were 72 donors, all of them untreated patients with early-stage non-small cell lung cancer. The material was PBMCs, obtained at surgery. This clonotype was sampled from a female donor with early-stage non-small cell lung cancer. The chain is built from TRBV6-4 and TRBJ2-7, with TRBD1 matching 12 bases. CDR3: CASSYSGTGGFEQYF. Written as DNA, the CDR3 is TGTGCCAGCAGTTACTCCGGGACAGGGGGCTTCGAGCAGTACTTC.